Each of the 30 T cell receptor beta chains below was sequenced from the same sample in a study of cytomegalovirus exposure and HLA in healthy donors. Amplification used 60 Vbeta primers and 13 Jbeta primers. This table comes from immunoSEQ multiplex PCR, and its TCRdb copy is limited to in-frame clones, with some not included. The table shows about 96,000 clones, with about 70% occurring only once. Source material: PBMCs. These receptors all stem from a woman in her sixties or seventies in good health and CMV-seropositive.

The chain uses TRBV9 and TRBJ2-5, with D possibly matching TRBD2 (7 bases). Germline CDR1 is SGDLS and CDR2 is YYNGEE. The V end lost 1 base, the J end lost 2 bases, and 18 bases lay between the germline ends. The CDR3 spans 17 residues. The CDR3 loop is CASSVSFRGAGQETQYF. The DNA for the CDR3 is TGTGCCAGCAGCGTATCCTTCCGGGGGGCGGGGCAAGAGACCCAGTACTTC.

This clone has just one count. This chain links TRBV2 with TRBJ1-1, with a possible D match to TRBD1 (6 bases). The V gene lost 5 bases and the J gene lost 3 bases, with 16 bases spanning the gap. This CDR3 has 15 amino acids. CDR1 is SNHLY, CDR2 FYNNEI, per germline. The CDR3 nucleotides read TGTGCCAGCAGTTTTGAGCGACAGGTGGACACTGAAGCTTTCTTT. It encodes CASSFERQVDTEAFF.

The J gene is TRBJ1-2, the V gene TRBV5-6; TRBD1 is a possible D gene (6 bases). This CDR3 is built from 16 residues. Germline V lookup: CDR1 SGHDT, CDR2 YYEEEE. The V end was cut by 5 bases, the J end by 2 bases, with 19 bases between. Here the CDR3 reads CASSPGRGRGNYGYTF. The CDR3 DNA reads TGTGCCAGCAGTCCGGGAAGGGGCAGGGGAAACTATGGCTACACCTTC.

This chain uses TRBV7-3 with TRBJ2-6; D is uncertain. V lost 3 bases and J 1 base, leaving 4 bases between the germline ends. There are 14 residues in the CDR3. Germline CDR1 and CDR2: SGHTA and FQGTGA. This CDR3 reads CASSLASGANVLTF. CDR3 nucleotide sequence: TGTGCCAGCAGCTTGGCTTCTGGGGCCAACGTCCTGACTTTC.

This clone was detected only a few times. This rearrangement joins TRBV10-3 to TRBJ2-1; possible D gene TRBD2, 5 bases. The CDR3 is 13 residues long. Trimming took off 8 bases at V and 2 bases at J, with 10 bases between the two ends. Per germline, CDR1 ENHRY and CDR2 SYGVKD. The CDR3: CAILGDPYNEQFF. Written as DNA, the CDR3 is TGTGCCATCCTCGGGGATCCCTACAATGAGCAGTTCTTC.

This sequence joins TRBV6-6 and TRBJ1-6, with 8 bases identical to TRBD1. J gave up 7 bases and V 3 bases, and 2 bases lay outside the gene matches. The CDR3 contains 14 residues. The germline V gene has CDR1 MNHNY and CDR2 SVGAGI (reference sequence). The CDR3 spells CASSYDRGNSPLHF. The CDR3 coding sequence is TGTGCCAGCAGTTATGACAGGGGAAATTCACCCCTCCACTTT.

The rearrangement uses TRBV7-2 and TRBJ2-3; 9 nucleotides align to TRBD1. The CDR3 has 16 amino acids. The V gene end was trimmed by 5 bases and the J gene end by 2 bases; junction bases not matched to a gene: 8. CDR1 is SGHTA, CDR2 FQGNSA, per germline. In DNA form, the CDR3 reads TGTGCCAGCAGCCCTTGGACAGGGGCGGCCACAGATACGCAGTATTTT. The encoded protein is CASSPWTGAATDTQYF.

The chain has TRBV25-1 and TRBJ2-1, with TRBD1 matching over 7 bases. CDR1 and CDR2 from the germline V gene are MGHDK and SYGVNS. Trimming cost V 1 base and J 4 bases; bases outside gene matches: 7. This CDR3 is built from 16 residues. The CDR3 region is CASSESGRGIYNEQFF. CDR3 sequence (DNA): TGTGCCAGCAGTGAATCGGGCAGGGGGATATACAATGAGCAGTTCTTC.

This rearrangement joins TRBV6-4 to TRBJ2-5, with TRBD1 identical over 9 bases. Germline trimming cut 6 bases from V and 2 bases from J; bases unmatched to any gene: 4. This CDR3 is 14 amino acids long. Germline V gene data show CDR1 as MRHNA and CDR2 as SNTAGT. CDR3 loop: CASRRTGEQETQYF. The CDR3 nucleotides read TGTGCCAGCAGACGGACAGGGGAGCAAGAGACCCAGTACTTC.

This sequence joins TRBV7-6 and TRBJ2-2, with 10 bases identical to TRBD1. CDR1 and CDR2 (germline): SGHVS, FNYEAQ. Trimming removed 1 base from V and 6 bases from J; junction bases left unmatched: 14. The CDR3 covers 19 residues. Written as DNA, the CDR3 is TGTGCCAGCAGCTTAGACGGGACAGGGGACGCCGAGTGGGCCGGGGAGCTGTTTTTT. It codes for CASSLDGTGDAEWAGELFF.

This sequence joins TRBV2 and TRBJ2-3; TRBD2 matches 11 bases. V dropped 0 bases and J dropped 2; count of bases not matched to a gene: 7. From germline, CDR1 is SNHLY and CDR2 FYNNEI. The length of the CDR3 is 18 residues. CDR3 residues: CASSEAGLAELNTDTQYF. CDR3 DNA: TGTGCCAGCAGTGAAGCGGGACTAGCGGAGCTTAACACAGATACGCAGTATTTT.

The V call is TRBV6-6, the J call TRBJ1-6; 8 bases align to TRBD1. The CDR3 is made up of 14 amino acids. Losses at the gene ends were 6 bases for V and 10 bases for J; bases not matched to a gene: 8. Germline loops: CDR1 MNHNY, CDR2 SVGAGI (reference sequence). CDR3 residues: CASSTTGDISPLHF. For the CDR3, the DNA is TGTGCCAGCAGCACGACAGGGGATATATCACCCCTCCACTTT.

The CDR3 bases are TGTGCCAGCACCCGGAGGGGCACTGAAGCTTTCTTT. This codes for CASTRRGTEAFF. The chain recombines TRBV28 with TRBJ1-1, with a possible D match to TRBD1 (5 bases). This CDR3 is built from 12 residues. The V gene lost 7 bases and the J gene lost 4 bases, with 10 bases spanning the gap. CDR1 is MDHEN and CDR2 is SYDVKM in the germline V gene. The full variable domain, completed using reference TRBV28 and TRBJ1-1, is DVKVTQSSRYLVKRTGEKVFLECVQDMDHENMFWYRQDPGLGLRLIYFSYDVKMKEKGDIPEGYSVSREKKERFSLILESASTNQTSMYLCASTRRGTEAFFGQGTRLTVV.

The chain's CDR3 is CASSPRTGGDEKLFF. The CDR3 DNA is TGTGCCAGCAGCCCCCGGACAGGGGGCGATGAAAAACTGTTTTTT. The chain employs TRBV9 and TRBJ1-4, with 11 bases matching TRBD1. V shed 4 bases, J shed 6 bases, and the junction held 5 bases outside the gene matches. The germline CDR1 and CDR2 sequences are SGDLS and YYNGEE. This CDR3 spans 15 amino acids.

The chain links TRBV6-1 to TRBJ1-1; D possibly corresponds to TRBD1 (6 bases). The CDR3 is made up of 12 amino acids. V shed 8 bases and J shed 3 bases, with 10 bases lying between them. From germline, CDR1 is MNHNS and CDR2 SASEGT. The CDR3 DNA reads as TGTGCCAGCCAACAGGGATACACTGAAGCTTTCTTT. Translation: CASQQGYTEAFF.

This chain links TRBV10-3 with TRBJ1-2; D not certain. Germline CDR1 and CDR2: ENHRY and SYGVKD. The CDR3 runs 14 residues. V was shortened by 0 bases and J by 0 bases, with 5 bases between the two germline ends. This CDR3 is CAISESTANYGYTF. The DNA of the CDR3 is TGTGCCATCAGTGAGTCTACAGCTAACTATGGCTACACCTTC.

The chain joins TRBV19 to TRBJ2-7; 7 bases align to TRBD2. Trimming at V came to 6 bases and at J to 2 bases, leaving 7 bases not matched to a gene. The CDR3 has 14 residues. CDR1 LNHDA and CDR2 SQIVND come from the germline V gene (reference sequence). CDR3 sequence: CASRKASGTYEQYF. The DNA of the CDR3 is TGTGCCAGTAGAAAGGCTAGCGGAACCTACGAGCAGTACTTC.

V and J are TRBV6-6 and TRBJ2-7, with 10 nucleotides matching TRBD2. Looked up from germline, CDR1 is MNHNY and CDR2 is SVGAGI (reference sequence). V gave up 6 bases and J gave up 4 bases; unmatched junction bases: 9. The CDR3 covers 15 residues. The CDR3 protein is CASSPSSGRHYEQYF. The CDR3 DNA follows: TGTGCCAGCAGCCCCTCTAGCGGGAGACATTACGAGCAGTACTTC.

V usage is TRBV6-6 and J usage is TRBJ2-1, with D perhaps TRBD1 (6 bases). Looked up from germline, CDR1 is MNHNY and CDR2 is SVGAGI (reference sequence). V was cut by 6 bases and J by 3 bases, with 12 bases left in between. The CDR3 length is 14 residues. CDR3 in DNA: TGTGCCAGCAGCCCGGGACACGACTACAATGAGCAGTTCTTC. Residues: CASSPGHDYNEQFF.

This chain joins TRBV5-4 and TRBJ1-2; no reliable D call. Per germline, CDR1 SGHNT and CDR2 YYREEE (reference sequence). V was clipped by 4 bases and J by 0 bases, with 7 bases between them. The CDR3 sequence is 13 residues long. The CDR3 DNA follows: TGTGCCAGCAGCACTGCCCCTAACTATGGCTACACCTTC. This translates into CASSTAPNYGYTF.

The rearrangement uses TRBV7-2 and TRBJ1-3, with 7 nucleotides matching TRBD1. V gave up 5 bases and J gave up 1 base; unmatched junction bases: 2. This CDR3 has 14 amino acids. CDR1 SGHTA and CDR2 FQGNSA come from the germline V gene. CDR3 in DNA: TGTGCCAGCAGCAGACAGGGTTCTGGAAACACCATATATTTT. It is translated as CASSRQGSGNTIYF.

The chain combines TRBV6-4 with TRBJ1-5, with D possibly being TRBD1 (5 bases). This CDR3 has 15 amino acids. Germline CDR1 MRHNA, CDR2 SNTAGT. The V and J ends lost 6 bases and 0 bases respectively, with 12 bases between them. CDR3 residues: CASRMTEFSNQPQHF. The CDR3 nucleotides are TGTGCCAGCAGAATGACAGAATTTAGCAATCAGCCCCAGCATTTT.

The V and J genes are TRBV29-1 and TRBJ2-3; D is uncertain. V lost 5 bases to trimming and J lost 0 bases, with 12 bases between them. CDR1 and CDR2 (germline): SQVTM, ANQGSEA. The CDR3 covers 14 residues. The CDR3 DNA follows: TGCAGCGTTCGCCAGGCCTTTAGCACAGATACGCAGTATTTT. This encodes CSVRQAFSTDTQYF.

This clone has only one observation. J is TRBJ2-3 and V is TRBV10-2; 13 bases align to TRBD2. Losses at the gene ends were 6 bases for V and 4 bases for J; bases not matched to a gene: 10. Germline V gene data show CDR1 as WSHSY and CDR2 as SAAADI. The CDR3 totals 17 residues. The CDR3 sequence: CASSQITSGRAPDTQYF. The CDR3 DNA reads as TGCGCCAGCAGCCAAATAACTAGCGGGAGGGCCCCAGATACGCAGTATTTT.

This clone was recorded once. The chain has TRBV27 and TRBJ2-3, with D perhaps matching TRBD2 (5 bases). Trimming removed 3 bases from V and 2 bases from J, with 15 bases in between. The CDR3 is 16 residues long. Germline loops: CDR1 MNHEY, CDR2 SMNVEV (reference sequence). In nucleotides, the CDR3 is TGTGCCAGCAGTTTCCGGAGGTTGCGGCACACAGATACGCAGTATTTT. This codes for CASSFRRLRHTDTQYF.

The rearrangement uses TRBV2 and TRBJ1-1; D remains unclear. CDR1 and CDR2 from the germline V gene are SNHLY and FYNNEI. There are 14 residues in the CDR3. Trimming pared 5 bases from V and 0 bases from J, leaving 10 bases between. Here the CDR3 reads CASSSTAVNTEAFF. CDR3 DNA sequence: TGTGCCAGCAGTAGTACAGCAGTGAACACTGAAGCTTTCTTT.

V usage is TRBV19 and J usage is TRBJ2-7, with 8 bases matching TRBD2. Germline loops: CDR1 LNHDA, CDR2 SQIVND (reference sequence). The CDR3 extends over 14 amino acids. The J segment lost 2 bases and the V segment lost 6 bases, leaving 6 bases of the junction unmatched. In DNA, the CDR3 is TGTGCCAGTAGCTTGGGGACTAGGGCCTACGAGCAGTACTTC. Amino acids: CASSLGTRAYEQYF.

The V gene is TRBV11-1, the J gene TRBJ2-1, with TRBD2 as a possible D gene (6 bases). This CDR3 comprises 15 residues. Per germline, CDR1 SGHAT and CDR2 FQDESV (reference sequence). Between the trimmed V and J ends, which lost 5 bases and 1 base, there was a span of 12 bases. For the CDR3, the DNA is TGTGCCAGCAGCGGAAAGGGACTGTCCTACAATGAGCAGTTCTTC. Translation: CASSGKGLSYNEQFF.

This clone was seen a handful of times. The chain combines TRBV2 with TRBJ2-5, with 9 nucleotides matching TRBD1. This CDR3 contains 14 residues. With 6 bases clipped from V and 11 bases from J, the junction kept 13 bases outside the gene matches. Germline V gene sequence: CDR1 SNHLY, CDR2 FYNNEI. CDR3 coding DNA: TGTGCCAGCAGCGCGGGACAGGGTACTGAGGAGCAGTACTTC. Protein product: CASSAGQGTEEQYF.

This clone occurred a few times. The CDR3 loop is CASSKSAWGQENTDTQYF. CDR3 in DNA: TGTGCCAGCAGCAAATCGGCTTGGGGACAGGAGAACACAGATACGCAGTATTTT. The chain carries TRBV21-1 and TRBJ2-3; the DNA was not compared with TRBD1, the D call given in the table. TRBV21-1 is noted as a pseudogene. There are 18 residues in the CDR3.